This is a list of T cell receptor beta chains from one sample in a study of OX40 agonist ivuxolimab in advanced cancers. Data came from immunoSEQ multiplex PCR; TCRdb stores just in-frame clones and leaves some out. The data contain about 42,000 clones, 80% to 90% of them seen just once; the ten biggest clones take up about 4.5%. Sequenced material: CD4+ or CD8+ T cells sorted from blood, taken in a trial of the OX40 agonist ivuxolimab. These receptors were taken from an adult with an advanced solid tumor such as melanoma, head and neck, liver or kidney cancer. Each CDR3 is given with its conserved first and last residue. D genes are given only for firm matches. A clone size is listed for some rows: how often the clone was seen (once, few, many), or a class if it is expanded.

clone size	V gene	J gene	D gene	CDR3 DNA	CDR3 protein
.	TRBV27	TRBJ1-5	.	TGTGCCAGCAGTTTGGACCGCTATCAGCCCCAGCATTTT	CASSLDRYQPQHF
.	TRBV10-2	TRBJ2-1	TRBD2	TGCGCCAGCAGTGAGATTAGCGGGAACGGGAATGAGCAGTTCTTC	CASSEISGNGNEQFF
.	TRBV6-1	TRBJ2-6	TRBD2	TGTGCCAGCAGTGAATGGGGACTAGCGGATTCTGGGGCCAACGTCCTGACTTTC	CASSEWGLADSGANVLTF
.	TRBV6-5	TRBJ2-3	.	TGTGCCAGCATAGGGTTCACAGATACGCAGTATTTT	CASIGFTDTQYF
.	TRBV7-2	TRBJ2-5	TRBD2	TGTGCCAGCAGCTTAGCGCAGGGACTAGGGGAGACCCAGTACTTC	CASSLAQGLGETQYF
.	TRBV5-1	TRBJ2-1	TRBD2	TGCGCCAGCAGCCCGGGACTAGCGGGAAGAAATGAGCAGTTCTTC	CASSPGLAGRNEQFF
.	TRBV5-5	TRBJ1-1	.	TGTGCCAGCAGCTTGATTCGGGATCAGGCCACTGAAGCTTTCTTT	CASSLIRDQATEAFF
.	TRBV14	TRBJ1-2	.	TGTGCCAGCAGCCAAGTTGCCGGGACAAACTATGGCTACACCTTC	CASSQVAGTNYGYTF
.	TRBV19	TRBJ2-1	.	TGTGCCAGTAGTATAGTCCTCGAGAGGGGCAATGAGCAGTTCTTC	CASSIVLERGNEQFF
.	TRBV11-2	TRBJ2-7	TRBD1	TGTGCCAGCAGCCAAGACAGGGTTTCCTACGAGCAGTACTTC	CASSQDRVSYEQYF
.	TRBV6-6	TRBJ2-2	.	TGTGCCAGCAGTTCCCGGGCCCCTGGGGAGCTGTTTTTT	CASSSRAPGELFF
.	TRBV2	TRBJ2-1	.	TGTGCCAGCTGGGACATACCATACAATGAGCAGTTCTTC	CASWDIPYNEQFF
.	TRBV11-2	TRBJ1-1	.	TGTGCCAGCAGCTTAGTGAGGGGTTGGGGTGAAGCTTTCTTT	CASSLVRGWGEAFF
.	TRBV7-9	TRBJ2-2	TRBD1	TGTGCCAGCAGCTTCGGGACAGACACCGGGGAGCTGTTTTTT	CASSFGTDTGELFF
.	TRBV6-1	TRBJ1-1	.	TGTGCCAGCAGTTGGGGCACTGAAGCTTTCTTT	CASSWGTEAFF
.	TRBV9	TRBJ1-1	.	TGTGCCAGCAGCGTAGGCCCAGGGTTGAACACTGAAGCTTTCTTT	CASSVGPGLNTEAFF
.	TRBV7-2	TRBJ1-2	.	TGTGCCAGCAGCTTAGGGTGGACCTCTGGTGGCTACACCTTC	CASSLGWTSGGYTF
.	TRBV5-1	TRBJ2-7	.	TGCGCCAGCAGCTCGGGACCGTCAGCCTACGAGCAGTACTTC	CASSSGPSAYEQYF
.	TRBV7-2	TRBJ1-1	.	TGTGCCAGCAGCTTGACGGAGGGCACTGAAGCTTTCTTT	CASSLTEGTEAFF
.	TRBV30	TRBJ1-2	.	TGTGCCTTTTCTCGTAACGAAGTTAACTATGGCTACACCTTC	CAFSRNEVNYGYTF
once	TRBV7-9	TRBJ2-5	TRBD1	TGTGCCAGCAGCCTCCCCGGACAGGGGACGAGGGGAGAGACCCAGTACTTC	CASSLPGQGTRGETQYF
.	TRBV6-5	TRBJ2-5	.	TGTGCCAGCCTATTAGCCGTGGGGGAGACCCAGTACTTC	CASLLAVGETQYF
once	TRBV6-4	TRBJ2-3	TRBD2	TGTGCCAGCAGTGAGGGCCTCGGCGGGGGGATAGATACGCAGTATTTT	CASSEGLGGGIDTQYF
.	TRBV6-6	TRBJ1-5	TRBD1	TGTGCCAGCAGTTACGGGGGACAGAATCAGCCCCAGCATTTT	CASSYGGQNQPQHF
.	TRBV29-1	TRBJ1-6	.	TGCAGCGTCCGGGCGGTGGAGAATTCACCCCTCCACTTT	CSVRAVENSPLHF
.	TRBV6-5	TRBJ2-1	TRBD2	TGTGCCAGCAGTTACTACCAGACTAGCGGATACAATGAGCAGTTCTTC	CASSYYQTSGYNEQFF
.	TRBV15	TRBJ2-3	TRBD2	TGTGCCACCAGCAGAGTCAATCCTAGCGGGGGCGCCAGCACAGATACGCAGTATTTT	CATSRVNPSGGASTDTQYF
.	TRBV6-1	TRBJ2-1	TRBD2	TGTGCCAGCCGTTCTAGCGGGGCCTACAATGAGCAGTTCTTC	CASRSSGAYNEQFF
.	TRBV2	TRBJ1-1	.	TGTGCCAGCAGCCAGTTGGACAGAGACACTGAAGCTTTCTTT	CASSQLDRDTEAFF
.	TRBV30	TRBJ2-1	TRBD2	TGTGCCTGGAGCCCTCCGTGGCTAGCGGGGCCTGAGCAGTTCTTC	CAWSPPWLAGPEQFF
.	TRBV7-9	TRBJ2-7	.	TGTGCCAGCAGCTTTAGACAGGCCAACCGACTAGGCTTCTACGAGCAGTACTTC	CASSFRQANRLGFYEQYF
once	TRBV11-2	TRBJ2-5	TRBD2	TGTGCCAGCAGCCTAGCGGTGCAAGAGACCCAGTACTTC	CASSLAVQETQYF
.	TRBV5-1	TRBJ1-1	.	TGCGCCAGCAGCTTGCTGGACAGCAACACTGAAGCTTTCTTT	CASSLLDSNTEAFF